The present T cell receptor (beta chain) was sequenced within a study of blood T cell repertoires in COVID-19. Study at large: Researchers got acute and convalescent COVID-19 samples from the United States, Italy and Spain. In each case, the material was cDNA or gDNA derived from T cells, B-cell-depleted T cells, or PBMCs.

This CDR3 has 14 residues. V lost 2 bases, J lost 5 bases, and 4 bases stayed unmatched. CDR1 and CDR2 (germline): SGDLS, YYNGEE. Sequenced by immunoSEQ multiplex PCR; TCRdb stores in-frame clones only, minus some. The sample yields about 100,000 clones, approximately 80% seen once. The sample comprised peripheral blood. The gene calls are TRBV9 and TRBJ2-7; 10 positions match TRBD1. This clonotype originated in a woman between 70 and 85 years old with acute or convalescent COVID-19. In DNA, the CDR3 is TGTGCCAGCAGCGTCGGACAGGGGGACAACGAGCAGTACTTC. This translates into CASSVGQGDNEQYF.